These 3 T cell receptor beta chains originate from one sample sequenced in a study of cytomegalovirus exposure and HLA in healthy donors. The PCR used 60 Vbeta and 13 Jbeta primers. TCRdb's copy holds only in-frame clones and misses some; the assay was immunoSEQ multiplex PCR. This sample carries a few hundred thousand clones, more than 55% of them seen once, and the ten largest clones take roughly 2.4%. Sample: PBMCs. All receptors come from a female donor in good health and CMV-seronegative.

This clone has only one observation. One end of the junction fails to match germline, which may point to a read error. Here the CDR3 reads CSSSSTNRGEQYF. The DNA for the CDR3 is TGTTCCAGCAGCTCAACCAACAGGGGAGAGCAGTACTTC. The chain has TRBV7-9 and TRBJ2-7, with 7 bases matching TRBD1. The CDR3 has 13 amino acids. The V gene's germline CDR1 is SEHNR and CDR2 FQNEAQ (reference sequence).

The genes are TRBV5-1 and TRBJ2-2, with no clear D. The CDR3 covers 16 residues. The germline V and J ends were trimmed by 1 base and 1 base, with 11 bases remaining between them. Per germline, CDR1 SGHRS and CDR2 YFSETQ. This chain's CDR3 is CASSLRVTRNTGELFF. The DNA for the CDR3 is TGCGCCAGCAGCTTGCGAGTGACAAGGAACACCGGGGAGCTGTTTTTT.

In DNA form, the CDR3 reads TGTGCCAGCAGCTTGGCCCCAATTGGCAGGACCCAGTACTTC. Protein: CASSLAPIGRTQYF. The genes are TRBV11-2 and TRBJ2-5; D uncertain. The CDR3 spans 14 residues. V was clipped by 3 bases and J by 7 bases, with 15 bases between them. Germline lookup yields CDR1 SGHAT and CDR2 FQNNGV. The entire variable domain, with the rest obtained from reference TRBV11-2 and TRBJ2-5, is as follows: EAGVAQSPRYKIIEKRQSVAFWCNPISGHATLYWYQQILGQGPKLLIQFQNNGVVDDSQLPKDRFSAERLKGVDSTLKIQPAKLEDSAVYLCASSLAPIGRTQYFGPGTRLLVL.